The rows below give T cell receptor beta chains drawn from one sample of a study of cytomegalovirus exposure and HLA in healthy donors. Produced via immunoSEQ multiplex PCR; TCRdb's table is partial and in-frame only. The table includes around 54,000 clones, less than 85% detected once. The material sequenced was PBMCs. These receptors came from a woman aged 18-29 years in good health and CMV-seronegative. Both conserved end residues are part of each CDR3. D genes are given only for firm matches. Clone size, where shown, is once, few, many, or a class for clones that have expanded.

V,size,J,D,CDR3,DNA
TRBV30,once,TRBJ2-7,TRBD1,CAFRGSYEQYF,TGTGCCTTCAGGGGGTCCTACGAGCAGTACTTC
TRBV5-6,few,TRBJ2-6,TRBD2,CASSSYGGGGGSGANVLTF,TGTGCCAGCAGCTCATACGGGGGGGGAGGGGGGTCTGGGGCCAACGTCCTGACTTTC
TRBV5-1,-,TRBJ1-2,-,CASSLVSGNYGYTF,TGCGCCAGCAGCTTGGTATCAGGGAACTATGGCTACACCTTC
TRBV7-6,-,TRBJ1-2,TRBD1,CASSLDTGDYGYTF,TGTGCCAGCAGCTTAGATACAGGGGACTATGGCTACACCTTC
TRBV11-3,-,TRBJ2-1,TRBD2,CASSFSGSTYNEQFF,TGTGCCAGCAGCTTTAGCGGGAGTACCTACAATGAGCAGTTCTTC
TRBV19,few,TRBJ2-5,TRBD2,CAITRIAGGQETQYF,TGTGCCATCACGAGGATAGCGGGAGGGCAAGAGACCCAGTACTTC
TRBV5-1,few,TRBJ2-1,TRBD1,CASSLDRGEQFF,TGCGCCAGCAGCTTGGACAGGGGTGAGCAGTTCTTC
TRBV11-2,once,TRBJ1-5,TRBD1,CASSLDRGLHQPQHF,TGTGCCAGCAGCTTAGACAGGGGGCTTCATCAGCCCCAGCATTTT
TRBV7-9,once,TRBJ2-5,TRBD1,CASNHRQGMEETQYF,TGTGCTAGCAATCATCGACAGGGGATGGAAGAGACCCAGTACTTC
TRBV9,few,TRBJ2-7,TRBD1,CASSRGQGPSYEQYF,TGTGCCAGCAGCCGGGGACAGGGTCCCTCCTACGAGCAGTACTTC
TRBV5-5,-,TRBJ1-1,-,CASSGGWGGTEAFF,TGTGCCAGCAGCGGGGGGTGGGGAGGCACTGAAGCTTTCTTT